The next 8 T cell receptor beta chains were all read from a single sample in a study of regulatory T cells in long-lasting Graves disease. Arm-PCR with iRepertoire HTBI primers amplified the CDR3 regions for these TCR beta libraries. TCRdb re-called the multiplex PCR reads through MiXCR, storing one row per CDR3 protein. The table records over 500,000 distinct CDR3 sequences, 15% to 20% of them present only once. As to time point: newly diagnosed GD, antithyroid drugs for less than 3 months. With RNA extracted from PBMCs as input, the TCR library was made. These same data were also listed under a study on T cells in Graves' hyperthyroidism and ophthalmopathy.

This specimen consisted of peripheral blood mononuclear cells (PBMCs), obtained at new diagnosis, from a patient treated with antithyroid drugs. These receptors were collected from a man between 18 and 35 years old with Graves disease.

This clonotype has only a few counts. The chain joins TRBV7-2 to TRBJ2-3; D unresolved. The CDR3 totals 12 residues. Germline assignment: CDR1 SGHTA and CDR2 FQGNSA. V was pared by 4 bases and J by 6 bases, with 8 bases between. The CDR3 nucleotides read TGTGCCAGCAGCTGGATGGGGGATACGCAGTATTTT. Amino acid sequence: CASSWMGDTQYF. The full variable domain, its missing parts supplied by reference TRBV7-2 and TRBJ2-3, is GAGVSQSPSNKVTEKGKDVELRCDPISGHTALYWYRQSLGQGLEFLIYFQGNSAPDKSGLPSDRFSAERTGGSVSTLTIQRTQQEDSAVYLCASSWMGDTQYFGPGTRLTVL.

This clonotype was seen a few times. This chain joins TRBV10-3 and TRBJ1-5; 10 nucleotides agree with TRBD1. CDR1 is ENHRY and CDR2 is SYGVKD in the germline V gene. The CDR3 has 13 amino acids. With V trimmed by 9 bases and J by 3 bases, 2 bases remained unmatched. The CDR3 here is CAIGTGDNQPQHF. The CDR3 nucleotides are TGTGCCATTGGGACAGGGGACAATCAGCCCCAGCATTTT.

This clonotype has a handful of counts. V usage is TRBV5-1 and J usage is TRBJ1-2; 9 nucleotides align to TRBD1. Per the germline V gene, CDR1 is SGHRS and CDR2 is YFSETQ. Germline trimming cut 7 bases from V and 5 bases from J; bases unmatched to any gene: 15. The CDR3 sequence is 16 residues long. This CDR3 is CASRSPEQGARYGYTF. The CDR3 DNA sequence: TGCGCCAGCCGCTCCCCTGAACAGGGGGCTAGGTATGGCTACACCTTC.

The chain joins TRBV6-1 to TRBJ2-3; 10 bases agree with TRBD2. CDR1 MNHNS and CDR2 SASEGT come from the germline V gene. J lost 5 bases, V lost 5 bases, and 10 bases had no gene match. The CDR3 totals 16 residues. The CDR3 region has the DNA TGTGCCAGCAGTACCCTAGCGGGAGATTTCGGAGATACGCAGTATTTT. This translates into CASSTLAGDFGDTQYF.

This clonotype appeared many times. The genes are TRBV12-3 or TRBV12-4 and TRBJ2-5; 14 bases are shared with TRBD2. The CDR3 is made up of 16 amino acids. The V segment lost 5 bases and the J segment 9 bases; nucleotides outside the gene matches: 11. Written as DNA, the CDR3 is TGTGCCAGCAGTCGACTAGCGGGGGGGAGGCGTACGGCCCAGTACTTC. Its protein product is CASSRLAGGRRTAQYF.

V gene TRBV5-1 combines with J gene TRBJ2-2, with D uncertain. V was shortened by 0 bases and J by 5 bases, with 5 bases between the two germline ends. The CDR3 is 13 residues long. Germline loops: CDR1 SGHRS, CDR2 YFSETQ. CDR3 nucleotide sequence: TGCGCCAGCAGCTTGGCCTATACCGGGGAGCTGTTTTTT. It translates to CASSLAYTGELFF.

The sample holds many counts of this clonotype. This chain connects TRBV15 to TRBJ2-7; perhaps D is TRBD1 or TRBD2 (6 bases each). The germline gives CDR1 LNHNV, CDR2 YYDKDF (reference sequence). The V and J ends lost 4 bases and 6 bases respectively, with 13 bases between them. This CDR3 comprises 13 residues. In nucleotides, the CDR3 is TGTGCCACCAGCATATCCGGGGGCGCCGAGCAGTACTTC. Translating it yields CATSISGGAEQYF.

The table lists this clonotype with a few counts. V is TRBV10-2 and J is TRBJ2-4; no reliable D call. Germline V CDR1 and CDR2: WSHSY, SAAADI. This CDR3 comprises 14 residues. V was pared by 6 bases and J by 9 bases, with 18 bases between. The CDR3 DNA reads TGCGCCAGCAGGGGAAATGAGCTGCGTGGCATTCAGTACTTC. As protein: CASRGNELRGIQYF.